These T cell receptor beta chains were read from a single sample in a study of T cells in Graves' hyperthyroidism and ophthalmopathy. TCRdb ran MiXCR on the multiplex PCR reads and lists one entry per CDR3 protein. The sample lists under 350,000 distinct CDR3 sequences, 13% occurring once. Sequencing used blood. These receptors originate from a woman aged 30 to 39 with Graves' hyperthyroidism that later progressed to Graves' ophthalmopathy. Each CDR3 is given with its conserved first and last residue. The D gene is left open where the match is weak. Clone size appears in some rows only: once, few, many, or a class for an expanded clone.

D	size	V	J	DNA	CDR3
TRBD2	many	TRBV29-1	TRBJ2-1	TGCAGCGCCGAGCGGGATCTGGGGGTCCATGAGCAGTTCTTC	CSAERDLGVHEQFF
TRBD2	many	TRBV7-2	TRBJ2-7	TGTGCCAGCAGCTTAATGGGGACTAACTCCTACGAGCAGTACTTC	CASSLMGTNSYEQYF
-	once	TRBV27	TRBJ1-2	TGTGCCAGCAGTTACTCCCTAGGGCAACCTAACTATGGCTACACCTTC	CASSYSLGQPNYGYTF
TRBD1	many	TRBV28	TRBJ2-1	TGTGCCAGCAGTTTGGGACAGCATTTCAGGGGGCAGTTCTTC	CASSLGQHFRGQFF
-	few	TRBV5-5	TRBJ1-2	TGTGCCAGCAGCTTGGCCAGGGACTATGGCTACACCTTC	CASSLARDYGYTF
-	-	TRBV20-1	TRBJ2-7	TGCAGTGCTAGAGATATAGTCGAGCAGTACTTC	CSARDIVEQYF
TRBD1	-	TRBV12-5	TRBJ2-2	TGTGCTAGTGGCAAAAACAGGGGGGTAAACACCGGGGAGCTGTTTTTT	CASGKNRGVNTGELFF
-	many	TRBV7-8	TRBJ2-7	TGTGCCAGCAGCCTGGGGAGCCGATACTTCTACGAGCAGTACTTC	CASSLGSRYFYEQYF
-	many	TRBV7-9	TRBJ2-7	TGTGCCAGCAGCTTAGCGGGAGGTCTGAACGAGCAGTACTTC	CASSLAGGLNEQYF
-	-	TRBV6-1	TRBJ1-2	TGTGCCAGCAGTGAGGGACATTTAGCTAACTATGGCTACACCTTC	CASSEGHLANYGYTF
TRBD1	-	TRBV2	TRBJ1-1	TGTGCCAGCAGTGATCAGGGGGACACTGAAGCTTTCTTT	CASSDQGDTEAFF
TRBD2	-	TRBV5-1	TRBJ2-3	TGCGCCAGCAGCTTTGCGGGAGGCACAGATACGCAGTATTTT	CASSFAGGTDTQYF
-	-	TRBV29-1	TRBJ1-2	TGCAGCGTTGATTTAGGGACTGGCTACACCTTC	CSVDLGTGYTF
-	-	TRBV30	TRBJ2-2	TGTGCCTGGATGGGACTCACCGGGGGGCTGTTTTTT	CAWMGLTGGLFF
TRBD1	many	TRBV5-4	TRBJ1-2	TGTGCCAGCAGCTTGGAAAACTTCCAGGGGGCAAGGGGTGGCTACACCTTC	CASSLENFQGARGGYTF
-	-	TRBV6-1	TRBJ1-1	TGTGCCAGCAGTGAAGCGACCTATGGGTTGCCGAACACTGAAGCTTTCTTT	CASSEATYGLPNTEAFF
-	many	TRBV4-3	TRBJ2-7	TGCGCCAGCAGCCAAGAGCGGGACTCGTCCTACGAGCAGTACTTC	CASSQERDSSYEQYF
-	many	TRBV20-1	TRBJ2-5	TGCAGTGCTAGAGATAATGCAATGGAACTCCGGGGTGAGACCCAGTACTTC	CSARDNAMELRGETQYF
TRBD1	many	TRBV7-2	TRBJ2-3	TGTGCCAGCAGCTTTAGACAGGGGAGAACAGATACGCAGTATTTT	CASSFRQGRTDTQYF
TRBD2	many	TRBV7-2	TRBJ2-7	TGTGCCAGCAGCTCACAAACTAGCGTGAGCTCCTACGAGCAGTACTTC	CASSSQTSVSSYEQYF
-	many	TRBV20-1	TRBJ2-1	TGCAGTGCTACTCTCGGCGGGGTAAACTACAATGAGCAGTTCTTC	CSATLGGVNYNEQFF
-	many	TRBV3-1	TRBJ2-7	TGTGCCAGCAGCCAAGATTTGAGGCAGGGAGAGTACTTC	CASSQDLRQGEYF
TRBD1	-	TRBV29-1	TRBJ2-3	TGCAGCGTTGACAGCCTGATACAGGGGGCTCTTAGCACAGATACGCAGTATTTT	CSVDSLIQGALSTDTQYF
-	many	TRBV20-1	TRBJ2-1	TGCAGTGCTAGAGAAAATGAGCAGTTCTTC	CSARENEQFF
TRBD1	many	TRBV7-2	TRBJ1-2	TGTGCCAGCAGCTTGGACAGGGGGAACTATGGCTACACCTTC	CASSLDRGNYGYTF
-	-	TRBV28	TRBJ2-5	TGTGCCAGCAGTTTTAGGAAGAAGAGCCAGTACTTC	CASSFRKKSQYF
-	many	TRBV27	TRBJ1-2	TGTGCCAGCAGTTTATACCGAATGGGGACTGTTGATGGCTACACCTTC	CASSLYRMGTVDGYTF
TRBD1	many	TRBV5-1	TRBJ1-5	TGCGCCAGCAGCTCGGGGACAGGGAACAATCAGCCCCAGCATTTT	CASSSGTGNNQPQHF
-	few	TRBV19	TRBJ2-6	TGTGCCAGTAGGCGCTTGGAATCCGGGGCCAACGTCCTGACTTTC	CASRRLESGANVLTF
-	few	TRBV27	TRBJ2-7	TGTGCCAGCAGTTCTGCGGGCTACGAGCAGTACTTC	CASSSAGYEQYF
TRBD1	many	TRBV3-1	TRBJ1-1	TGTGCCAGCAGTCGTCGGACAGGTTCGAACACTGAAGCTTTCTTT	CASSRRTGSNTEAFF
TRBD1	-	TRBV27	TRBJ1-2	TGTGCCAGCAGTTTGGGACAGGGGGACTTCAGCGGCTACACCTTC	CASSLGQGDFSGYTF
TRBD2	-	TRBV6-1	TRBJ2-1	TGTGCCAGCAGTCGGACTAGCGTGAGCTCCTACAATGAGCAGTTCTTC	CASSRTSVSSYNEQFF
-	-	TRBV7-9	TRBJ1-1	TGTGCCAGCGCCCTACCTGGTGGGGCTGAAGCTTTCTTT	CASALPGGAEAFF
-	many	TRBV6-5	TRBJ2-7	TGTGCCAGCAGTTACCGAAAGAACGAGCAGTACTTC	CASSYRKNEQYF
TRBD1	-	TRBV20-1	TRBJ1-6	TGCAGTGCTGCCTCTCAGGGGGCCTTACCTAATTCACCCCTCCACTTT	CSAASQGALPNSPLHF
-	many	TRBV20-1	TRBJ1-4	TGCAGTGCTAGAGTGGGGGGGCCCGGAGAAAAACTGTTTTTT	CSARVGGPGEKLFF
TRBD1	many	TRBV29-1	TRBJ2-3	TGCAGCGTTGCGGGACAGGGGGCCCCTACAGATACGCAGTATTTT	CSVAGQGAPTDTQYF
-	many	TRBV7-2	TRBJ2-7	TGTGCCAGCAGCTTATCAGGGGCTAGCCGACTTGAGCAGTACTTC	CASSLSGASRLEQYF
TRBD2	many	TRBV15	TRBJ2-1	TGTGCCACCAGCAGAGATTCTAGCGGACCTACGAATGAGCAGTTCTTC	CATSRDSSGPTNEQFF
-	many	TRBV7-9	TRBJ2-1	TGTGCCAGCAGCCCGCACAGGGACACCTACAATGAGCAGTTCTTC	CASSPHRDTYNEQFF
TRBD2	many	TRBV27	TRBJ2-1	TGTGCCAGTTCCGGGACTAGGGGTAGTAACACTCAGAGGAGCTCCTACAATGAGCAGTTCTTC	CASSGTRGSNTQRSSYNEQFF
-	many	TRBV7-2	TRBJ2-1	TGTGCCAGCAGCGCGACAGACTACAATGAGCAGTTCTTC	CASSATDYNEQFF
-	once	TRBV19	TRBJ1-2	TGTGCCAGTAGTCCCGTCTCGGGGTATGGCTACACCTTC	CASSPVSGYGYTF
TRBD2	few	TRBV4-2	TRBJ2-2	TGTGCCAGCAGCCAAGAAATAGCGGGCGCGAACACCGGGGAGCTGTTTTTT	CASSQEIAGANTGELFF
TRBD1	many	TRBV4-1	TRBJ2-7	TGCGCCAGCAGCCAAGAAGGGACAGGGGCAAGGGAGCAGTACTTC	CASSQEGTGAREQYF
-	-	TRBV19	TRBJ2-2	TGTGCCACAGGGTTCTCGAACACCGGGGAGCTGTTTTTT	CATGFSNTGELFF
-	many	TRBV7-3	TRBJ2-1	TGTGCCAGCAGCCTGGACATAGGAGTGGGGAATGAGCAGTTCTTC	CASSLDIGVGNEQFF
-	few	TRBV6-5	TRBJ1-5	TGTGCCAGCAGTTACACAGGGTCTCACCAGCCCCAGCATTTT	CASSYTGSHQPQHF
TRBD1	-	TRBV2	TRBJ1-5	TGTGCCAGCAGTGGAGGGGGCCATCAGCCCCAGCATTTT	CASSGGGHQPQHF
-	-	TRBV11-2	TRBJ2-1	TGTGCCAGCAGCTCGGGACCCGCTAACAATGAGCAGTTCTTC	CASSSGPANNEQFF
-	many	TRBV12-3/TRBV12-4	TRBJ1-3	TGTGCCAGCAGGATACCCGGAAACACCATATATTTT	CASRIPGNTIYF
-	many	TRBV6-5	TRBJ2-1	TGTGCCAGCAGTTACTCAGCGACCTACAATGAGCAGTTCTTC	CASSYSATYNEQFF
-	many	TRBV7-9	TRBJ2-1	TGTGCCAGCAGCCGGTTGGGCGGAGGCTACAATGAGCAGTTCTTC	CASSRLGGGYNEQFF
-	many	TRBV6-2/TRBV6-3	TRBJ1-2	TGTGCCAGCACCGGGACCTTCGACGGTCCTAACTATGGCTACACCTTC	CASTGTFDGPNYGYTF
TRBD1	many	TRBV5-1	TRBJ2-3	TGCGCCAGCAGCCGGACAGGGGGCTCGGGAGATACGCAGTATTTT	CASSRTGGSGDTQYF
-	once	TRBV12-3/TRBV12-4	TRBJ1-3	TGTGCCAGCAGTTTATTGGGCGTCGGAAACACCATATATTTT	CASSLLGVGNTIYF
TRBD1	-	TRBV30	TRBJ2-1	TGTGCCTGGAGTTTTGGGGACAGGGTTTCCCATGAGCAGTTCTTC	CAWSFGDRVSHEQFF
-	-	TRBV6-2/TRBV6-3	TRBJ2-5	TGTGCCAGCAGTTACGGACCCGAGGGGGGGAAGACCCAGTACTTC	CASSYGPEGGKTQYF